The T cell receptor (beta chain) under discussion was sequenced for a study of T cell responses to AZD1222 COVID-19 vaccine. This CDR3 has 14 amino acids. Germline CDR1 reads MNHEY; CDR2 reads SMNVEV (reference sequence). The V gene lost 0 bases and the J gene lost 4 bases, with 10 bases spanning the gap. Profiling relied on immunoSEQ multiplex PCR, and the TCRdb table lists in-frame clones only, not all of them. The repertoire consists of more than 250,000 clones, with over 90% occurring once and the leading ten covering around 0.57%. Findings of the study overall: Every sample of the repertoires postdated the peak T cell response. The number of AZD1222 recipients seropositive at baseline was only five or six.

Details on this clone: What it binds is unknown.

The chain recombines TRBV27 with TRBJ2-7; no definite D call. This TCR derives from an adult in good health. The specimen comprised peripheral blood, sampled on day 0 of AZD1222 vaccination. CDR3 DNA: TGTGCCAGCAGTTTATCCGCGCCCTATTACGAGCAGTACTTC. Its translation is CASSLSAPYYEQYF.